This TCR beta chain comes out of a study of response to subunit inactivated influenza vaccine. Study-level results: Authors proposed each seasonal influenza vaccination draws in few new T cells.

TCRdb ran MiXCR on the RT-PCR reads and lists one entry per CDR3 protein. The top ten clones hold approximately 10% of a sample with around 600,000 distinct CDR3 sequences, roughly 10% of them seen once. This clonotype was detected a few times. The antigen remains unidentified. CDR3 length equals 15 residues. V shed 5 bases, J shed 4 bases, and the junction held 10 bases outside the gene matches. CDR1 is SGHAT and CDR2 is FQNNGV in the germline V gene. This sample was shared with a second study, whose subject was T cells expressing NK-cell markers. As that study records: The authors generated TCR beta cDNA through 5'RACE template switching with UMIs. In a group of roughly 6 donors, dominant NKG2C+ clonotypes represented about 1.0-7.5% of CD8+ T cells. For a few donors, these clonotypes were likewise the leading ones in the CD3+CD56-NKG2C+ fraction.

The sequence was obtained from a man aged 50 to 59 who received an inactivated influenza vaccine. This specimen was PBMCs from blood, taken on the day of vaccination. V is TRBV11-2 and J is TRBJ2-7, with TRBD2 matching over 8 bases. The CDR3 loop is CASSALLAGGYEQYF. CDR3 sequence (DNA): TGTGCCAGCAGCGCCCTTTTGGCGGGGGGTTACGAGCAGTACTTC.